Presented here are 20 T cell receptor beta chains from one specimen sequenced in a study of PD-1 blockade in classical Hodgkin lymphoma. Generated by immunoSEQ multiplex PCR, the TCRdb table keeps only in-frame clones and is missing some. The sample shows 20,000 to 25,000 clones, 81% of them seen only once. Time point meaning: cycle 4 day 1 (C4D1), after five to seven weeks of nivolumab. Every one of the patients relapsed after autologous stem cell transplantation (brentuximab vedotin exposure was variable). Sequences were derived from peripheral blood mononuclear cells (PBMCs), sampled before the fourth cycle of nivolumab. The origin of the receptors is a human donor with classical Hodgkin lymphoma.

V and J are TRBV11-2 and TRBJ1-3; D not resolved. Germline CDR1 reads SGHAT; CDR2 reads FQNNGV. V was trimmed by 5 bases and J by 1 base, leaving 12 bases between them. CDR3 length equals 15 residues. CDR3 amino acids: CASSTPRGSGNTIYF. The CDR3 nucleotides read TGTGCCAGCAGCACCCCTCGGGGTTCTGGAAACACCATATATTTT.

The chain is built from TRBV15 and TRBJ2-7, with 13 bases aligning to TRBD2. Germline V lookup: CDR1 LNHNV, CDR2 YYDKDF (reference sequence). This CDR3 is built from 15 residues. V lost 4 bases to trimming and J lost 5 bases; unmatched junction nucleotides: 5. DNA for the CDR3: TGTGCCACCAGCATCGGGACTAGCGGGACCGACGAGCAGTACTTC. This translates into CATSIGTSGTDEQYF. Supplemented by reference TRBV15 and TRBJ2-7, the full variable domain reads DAMVIQNPRYQVTQFGKPVTLSCSQTLNHNVMYWYQQKSSQAPKLLFHYYDKDFNNEADTPDNFQSRRPNTSFCFLDIRSPGLGDTAMYLCATSIGTSGTDEQYFGPGTRLTVT.

Here the CDR3 DNA reads TGTGCCAGCAGCTTTGGAGGGACATCTCGAGAGACCCAGTACTTC. This translates into CASSFGGTSRETQYF. The genes are TRBV5-4 and TRBJ2-5, with D perhaps matching TRBD1 or TRBD2 (6 bases each). CDR3 size: 15 residues. The V and J ends lost 2 bases and 4 bases respectively, with 15 bases between them. Germline assignment: CDR1 SGHNT and CDR2 YYREEE (reference sequence). The full variable domain, its missing parts supplied by reference TRBV5-4 and TRBJ2-5, is ETGVTQSPTHLIKTRGQQVTLRCSSQSGHNTVSWYQQALGQGPQFIFQYYREEENGRGNFPPRFSGLQFPNYSSELNVNALELDDSALYLCASSFGGTSRETQYFGPGTRLLVL.

V is TRBV23-1 and J is TRBJ2-4, with D perhaps TRBD1 or TRBD2 (6 bases each). TRBV23-1 is classed as an ORF, of uncertain function. There are 17 residues in the CDR3. V was clipped by 6 bases and J by 0 bases, with 18 bases between them. The DNA of the CDR3 is TGCGCCAGCAGCCTAACTGGGGGGCGTCTAGCCAAAAACATTCAGTACTTC. Translation gives CASSLTGGRLAKNIQYF.

This chain connects TRBV7-3 to TRBJ1-1, with D possibly matching TRBD1 (5 bases). The CDR3 has 13 residues. Germline V gene sequence: CDR1 SGHTA, CDR2 FQGTGA. Between the trimmed V and J ends, which lost 5 bases and 4 bases, there was a span of 11 bases. CDR3: CASSTAGFTEAFF. The CDR3, as DNA: TGTGCCAGCAGCACGGCAGGGTTCACTGAAGCTTTCTTT.

The V and J genes are TRBV5-8 and TRBJ1-6; D remains unclear. Germline CDR1 and CDR2: SGHTS and YDEGEE. The CDR3 totals 14 residues. The germline V and J ends were trimmed by 4 bases and 10 bases, with 15 bases remaining between them. The CDR3: CASSPDLLGSPLHF. CDR3 bases: TGTGCCAGCAGCCCGGACCTTCTCGGCTCACCCCTCCACTTT.

The chain joins TRBV15 to TRBJ2-1; 9 nucleotides match TRBD2. Trimming took 8 bases from V and 3 from J; bases not matched to a gene: 2. There are 13 residues in the CDR3. CDR1 is LNHNV, CDR2 YYDKDF, per germline (reference sequence). The CDR3 region is CATERGDYNEQFF. The CDR3 region has the DNA TGTGCCACCGAGCGGGGGGACTACAATGAGCAGTTCTTC.

Remarks on this clone: A much larger clone sits a single nucleotide away, making a read error possible. The chain couples TRBV11-1 to TRBJ2-7; 8 bases agree with TRBD1. The CDR3 contains 16 residues. Germline V CDR1 and CDR2: SGHAT, FQDESV (reference sequence). Trimming at V came to 2 bases and at J to 2 bases, leaving 8 bases not matched to a gene. The CDR3 sequence is CASSLFGGQAPYEQYF. CDR3 in DNA: TGTGCCAGCAGCTTATTTGGGGGACAGGCCCCCTACGAGCAGTACTTC.

The chain is built from TRBV7-6 and TRBJ2-2; 7 nucleotides align to TRBD1. The V gene end was trimmed by 5 bases and the J gene end by 1 base; junction bases not matched to a gene: 7. Looked up from germline, CDR1 is SGHVS and CDR2 is FNYEAQ. The CDR3 has 16 residues. The CDR3 sequence: CASSPIGTENTGELFF. CDR3 bases: TGTGCCAGCAGCCCTATCGGGACAGAGAACACCGGGGAGCTGTTTTTT.

The chain recombines TRBV15 with TRBJ2-2; a weak D match, TRBD1 (6 bases). The V end lost 5 bases, the J end lost 1 base, and 11 bases lay between the germline ends. Germline V lookup: CDR1 LNHNV, CDR2 YYDKDF (reference sequence). The CDR3 totals 15 residues. CDR3: CATSRRGQNTGELFF. The CDR3, as DNA: TGTGCCACCAGCCGACGGGGACAGAACACCGGGGAGCTGTTTTTT.

This clone was seen only a few times. The V gene is TRBV7-9, the J gene TRBJ1-2; no definite D call. The CDR3 runs 14 residues. From germline, CDR1 is SEHNR and CDR2 FQNEAQ (reference sequence). V was pared by 5 bases and J by 8 bases, with 18 bases between. The CDR3 region is CASSGRGFPSGYTF. The CDR3 DNA is TGTGCCAGCAGCGGCCGCGGGTTTCCTTCGGGCTACACCTTC. Looking up the rest from reference TRBV7-9 and TRBJ1-2 gives the full variable domain: DTGVSQNPRHKITKRGQNVTFRCDPISEHNRLYWYRQTLGQGPEFLTYFQNEAQLEKSRLLSDRFSAERPKGSFSTLEIQRTEQGDSAMYLCASSGRGFPSGYTFGSGTRLTVV.

The V call is TRBV6-5, the J call TRBJ1-1, with D hard to call. The CDR3 is 13 amino acids. With 0 bases removed from V and 7 bases from J, the gap between germline ends came to 9 bases. Germline assignment: CDR1 MNHEY and CDR2 SVGAGI. The CDR3 reads CASSYSVGIEAFF. The DNA of the CDR3 is TGTGCCAGCAGTTACTCGGTTGGAATTGAAGCTTTCTTT.

This clone came up a few times. The J gene is TRBJ1-1, the V gene TRBV7-9; D is ambiguous. The CDR3 consists of 13 residues. Germline CDR1 is SEHNR and CDR2 is FQNEAQ (reference sequence). Trimming stripped 1 base from V and 2 bases from J, with 5 bases between. CDR3 in DNA: TGTGCCAGCAGCTTAGGGGATAACACTGAAGCTTTCTTT. This encodes CASSLGDNTEAFF.

This clone was seen only a few times. The V and J genes are TRBV5-1 and TRBJ1-5; D possibly corresponds to TRBD1 (6 bases). There are 15 residues in the CDR3. Germline assignment: CDR1 SGHRS and CDR2 YFSETQ. V shed 0 bases and J shed 5 bases, with 12 bases lying between them. The CDR3 DNA reads TGCGCCAGCAGCTTGGGGACAGAATTTGATCAGCCCCAGCATTTT. The encoded protein is CASSLGTEFDQPQHF.

This chain joins TRBV6-5 and TRBJ2-1, with 11 nucleotides matching TRBD2. The CDR3 covers 14 residues. Germline CDR1 reads MNHEY; CDR2 reads SVGAGI. After removal of 5 bases from V and 8 bases from J, the junction contained 5 bases not matched to a gene. CDR3 amino acids: CASSMSSGRYEQFF. The DNA of the CDR3 is TGTGCCAGCAGTATGTCTAGCGGGAGGTATGAGCAGTTCTTC.

J is TRBJ1-1 and V is TRBV5-1; no reliable D call. Germline V gene data show CDR1 as SGHRS and CDR2 as YFSETQ. V lost 0 bases, J lost 4 bases, and 13 bases lay in between. This CDR3 contains 15 residues. The CDR3 reads CASSLEVLGGTEAFF. The DNA of the CDR3 is TGCGCCAGCAGCTTGGAGGTCCTCGGCGGCACTGAAGCTTTCTTT.

CDR3 residues: CASKPTWGSYEQYF. CDR3 DNA sequence: TGTGCCAGTAAACCGACCTGGGGTTCCTACGAGCAGTACTTC. The gene calls are TRBV19 and TRBJ2-7, with D unresolved. Trimming removed 7 bases at V and 1 base at J, with 14 bases between. CDR1 and CDR2 (germline): LNHDA, SQIVND (reference sequence). This CDR3 has 14 amino acids.

The rearrangement links TRBV7-9 to TRBJ1-5, with D unresolved. V lost 6 bases and J lost 0, with 6 bases in between. This CDR3 has 13 residues. Germline CDR1 reads SEHNR; CDR2 reads FQNEAQ (reference sequence). The CDR3 is CASRGDSNQPQHF. CDR3 nucleotide sequence: TGTGCCAGCAGAGGTGATAGCAATCAGCCCCAGCATTTT.

The V call is TRBV11-3, the J call TRBJ2-7; D is uncertain. Per germline, CDR1 SGHNT and CDR2 YENEEA. Trimming left V 4 bases short and J 12 bases short, with 28 bases between. The CDR3 has 16 amino acids. CDR3 DNA sequence: TGTGCCAGCAGCTCGTACGGACGACAATCACCTACCTGGGTGTACTTC. Translation gives CASSSYGRQSPTWVYF.

This clone was seen a handful of times. This chain connects TRBV5-4 to TRBJ1-1, with D unresolved. CDR3 length equals 13 residues. Germline CDR1 is SGHNT and CDR2 is YYREEE (reference sequence). Trimming stripped 0 bases from V and 4 bases from J, with 7 bases between. The CDR3 sequence is CASSLEVRTEAFF. The CDR3 DNA reads as TGTGCCAGCAGCTTGGAGGTACGCACTGAAGCTTTCTTT.